This T cell receptor (beta chain) derives from a study of control samples from healthy donors and cancer patients. V was cut by 3 bases and J by 1 base, with 6 bases left in between. The CDR3 extends over 13 amino acids. Measured with immunoSEQ multiplex PCR; TCRdb has only the in-frame clones, and not every one. The profile shows roughly 84,000 clones, roughly 91% of them singletons. Remarks on this clone: Other DNA sequences within the sample encode an identical CDR3.

This clonotype was obtained from a man between 50 and 59 years old in good health. The chain recombines TRBV12-3 or TRBV12-4 with TRBJ1-1, with a possible D match to TRBD1 (5 bases). Sequencing was performed on blood. The CDR3 sequence is CASSFGGNTEAFF. CDR3 coding DNA: TGTGCCAGCAGTTTCGGGGGGAACACTGAAGCTTTCTTT.